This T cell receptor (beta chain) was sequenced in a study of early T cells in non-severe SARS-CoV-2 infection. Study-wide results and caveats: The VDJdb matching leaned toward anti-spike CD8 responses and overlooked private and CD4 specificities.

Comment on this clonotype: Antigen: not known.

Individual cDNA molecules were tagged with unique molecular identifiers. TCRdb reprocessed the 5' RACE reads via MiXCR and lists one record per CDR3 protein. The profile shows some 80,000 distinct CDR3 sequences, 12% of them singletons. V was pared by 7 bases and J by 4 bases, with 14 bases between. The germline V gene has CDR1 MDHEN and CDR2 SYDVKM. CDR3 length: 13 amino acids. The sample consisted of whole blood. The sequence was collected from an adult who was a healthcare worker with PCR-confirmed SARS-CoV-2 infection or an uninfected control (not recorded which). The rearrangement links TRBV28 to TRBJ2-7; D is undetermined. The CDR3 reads CASKKGPLYEQYF. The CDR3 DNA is TGTGCCAGCAAGAAAGGGCCGTTGTACGAGCAGTACTTC.